The clone carrying this T cell receptor beta chain appeared many times. TCRdb re-called the RT-PCR reads with MiXCR, one entry per CDR3 protein. The sample lists hundreds of thousands of distinct CDR3 sequences; around 14% were seen once. Sequenced: memory CD4+ T cells from blood. This clonotype originated in a female donor in good health, serving as a healthy control.

CDR3: CAGGQGSLTDTQYF. The CDR3 nucleotides read TGTGCCGGCGGACAGGGGTCCCTCACAGATACGCAGTATTTT. This chain links TRBV6-2 or TRBV6-3 with TRBJ2-3, with 9 bases fitting TRBD1. The CDR3 length is 14 residues. The V and J ends lost 11 bases and 2 bases, in that order; junction bases with no gene match: 8. CDR1 is MNHEY and CDR2 is SVGEGT in the germline V gene.